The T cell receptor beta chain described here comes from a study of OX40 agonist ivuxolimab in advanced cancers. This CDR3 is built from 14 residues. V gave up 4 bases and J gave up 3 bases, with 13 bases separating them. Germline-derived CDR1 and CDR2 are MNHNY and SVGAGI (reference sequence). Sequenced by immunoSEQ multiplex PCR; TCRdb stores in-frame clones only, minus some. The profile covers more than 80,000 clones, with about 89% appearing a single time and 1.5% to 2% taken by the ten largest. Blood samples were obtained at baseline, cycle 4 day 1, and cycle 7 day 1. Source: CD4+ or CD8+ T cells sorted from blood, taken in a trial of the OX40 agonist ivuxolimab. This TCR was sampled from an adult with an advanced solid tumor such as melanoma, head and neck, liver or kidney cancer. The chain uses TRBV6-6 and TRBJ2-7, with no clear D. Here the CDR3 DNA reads TGTGCCAGCAGTTCTGTGGCAGGTAGCTACGAGCAGTACTTC. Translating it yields CASSSVAGSYEQYF.